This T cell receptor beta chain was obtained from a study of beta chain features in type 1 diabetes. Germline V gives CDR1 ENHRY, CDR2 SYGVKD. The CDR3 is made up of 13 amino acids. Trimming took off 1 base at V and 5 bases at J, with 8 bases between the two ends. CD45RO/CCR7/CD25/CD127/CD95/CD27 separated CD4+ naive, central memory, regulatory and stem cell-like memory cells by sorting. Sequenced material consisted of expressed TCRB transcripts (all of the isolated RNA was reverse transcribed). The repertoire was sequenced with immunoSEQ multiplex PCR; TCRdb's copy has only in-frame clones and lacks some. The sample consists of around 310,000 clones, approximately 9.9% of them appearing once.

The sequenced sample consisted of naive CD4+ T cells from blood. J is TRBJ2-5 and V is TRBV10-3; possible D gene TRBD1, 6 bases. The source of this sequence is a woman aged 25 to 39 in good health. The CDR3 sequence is CAISELQGETQYF. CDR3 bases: TGTGCCATCAGTGAGTTGCAGGGGGAGACCCAGTACTTC.